These 7 T cell receptor beta chains share one sample of origin, sequenced in a study of neoadjuvant anti-PD-1 for oral cavity cancer. TCRdb's copy holds only in-frame clones and misses some; the assay was immunoSEQ multiplex PCR. This sample carries 72,000 or so clones, around 83% of them seen once, and the ten largest clones take roughly 3.4%. The starting material was PBMCs, obtained before nivolumab (anti-PD-1) treatment. The origin of the receptors is a person aged 35-80 years with oral cavity squamous cell carcinoma.

This clone appeared once. This chain uses TRBV28 with TRBJ1-4; D is ambiguous. Trimming shortened V by 7 bases and J by 7 bases, and 13 bases separated the two germline ends. This CDR3 has 13 amino acids. Germline assignment: CDR1 MDHEN and CDR2 SYDVKM. The CDR3 bases are TGTGCCAGCACTTCGCGGGTGGGTGAAAAACTGTTTTTT. It codes for CASTSRVGEKLFF.

The chain is built from TRBV7-3 and TRBJ2-1; D perhaps matches TRBD2 (7 bases). Germline values: CDR1 SGHTA, CDR2 FQGTGA. The CDR3 sequence is 13 residues long. Between the trimmed V and J ends, which lost 4 bases and 9 bases, there was a span of 13 bases. In DNA, the CDR3 is TGTGCCAGCAGCTACAGGGACTATAGTGAGCAGTTCTTC. It codes for CASSYRDYSEQFF.

The CDR3 here is CASSELLGLSNQPQHF. DNA for the CDR3: TGTGCCAGCAGTGAACTCTTGGGCCTTAGCAATCAGCCCCAGCATTTT. The rearrangement links TRBV2 to TRBJ1-5; D gene uncertain. CDR1 is SNHLY, CDR2 FYNNEI, per germline. CDR3 length: 16 residues. V was pared by 2 bases and J by 0 bases, with 11 bases between. Full variable domain (missing parts from reference TRBV2 and TRBJ1-5): EPEVTQTPSHQVTQMGQEVILRCVPISNHLYFYWYRQILGQKVEFLVSFYNNEISEKSEIFDDQFSVERPDGSNFTLKIRSTKLEDSAMYFCASSELLGLSNQPQHFGDGTRLSIL.

J is TRBJ2-7 and V is TRBV19; TRBD2 agrees at 9 bases. The V gene end was trimmed by 4 bases and the J gene end by 4 bases; junction bases not matched to a gene: 11. The length of the CDR3 is 16 residues. Germline CDR1 reads LNHDA; CDR2 reads SQIVND (reference sequence). CDR3 in amino acids: CASSKLAGATFYEQYF. In nucleotides, the CDR3 is TGTGCCAGTAGTAAATTAGCGGGAGCAACTTTTTACGAGCAGTACTTC.

The chain carries TRBV5-4 and TRBJ2-5, with 7 bases that match TRBD1. J gave up 4 bases and V 4 bases, and 7 bases lay outside the gene matches. CDR1 is SGHNT and CDR2 is YYREEE in the germline V gene (reference sequence). This CDR3 is built from 14 residues. The CDR3: CASSGLQGRETQYF. The DNA of the CDR3 is TGTGCCAGCAGCGGCTTACAGGGGAGAGAGACCCAGTACTTC.

A few counts support this clone. V is TRBV7-9 and J is TRBJ1-1; D is unresolved. V lost 5 bases and J 3 bases, leaving 7 bases between the germline ends. The germline V gene has CDR1 SEHNR and CDR2 FQNEAQ (reference sequence). The CDR3 runs to 12 residues. CDR3 in amino acids: CASSPQHTEAFF. The CDR3 coding sequence is TGTGCCAGCAGCCCTCAGCACACTGAAGCTTTCTTT.

The rearrangement uses TRBV25-1 and TRBJ1-4; 8 positions agree with TRBD1. The germline gives CDR1 MGHDK, CDR2 SYGVNS. The CDR3 runs to 13 residues. V was clipped by 10 bases and J by 8 bases; unmatched bases: 9. In nucleotides, the CDR3 is TGTGCCACGGGGAGACAGGGGATGGAAAAACTGTTTTTT. Translated, it gives CATGRQGMEKLFF.